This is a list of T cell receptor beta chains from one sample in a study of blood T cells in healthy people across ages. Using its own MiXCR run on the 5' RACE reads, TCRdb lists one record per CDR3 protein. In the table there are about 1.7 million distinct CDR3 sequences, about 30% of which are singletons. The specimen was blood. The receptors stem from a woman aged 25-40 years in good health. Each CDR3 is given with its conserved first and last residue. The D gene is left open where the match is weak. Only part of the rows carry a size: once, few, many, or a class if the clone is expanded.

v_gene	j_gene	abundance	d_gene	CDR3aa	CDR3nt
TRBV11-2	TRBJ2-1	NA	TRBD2	CASSLEWTSGGAYNEQFF	TGTGCCAGCAGCTTAGAGTGGACTAGCGGGGGGGCCTACAATGAGCAGTTCTTC
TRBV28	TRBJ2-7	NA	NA	CASSPTRAPSYEQYF	TGTGCCAGCAGTCCAACAAGGGCCCCTTCCTACGAGCAGTACTTC
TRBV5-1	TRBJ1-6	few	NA	CASSTGQLPGSPLHF	TGCGCCAGCAGCACAGGACAGCTGCCTGGGTCACCCCTCCACTTT
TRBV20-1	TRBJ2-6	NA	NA	CSAMLPSADVRANVLTF	TGCAGTGCCATGCTCCCCAGTGCTGACGTGAGGGCCAACGTCCTGACTTTC
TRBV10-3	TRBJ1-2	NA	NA	CAISEFGARSDDYTF	TGTGCCATCAGTGAGTTTGGGGCCAGATCAGATGACTACACCTTC
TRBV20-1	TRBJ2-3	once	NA	CSARVDTLYF	TGCAGTGCGAGAGTAGATACGCTGTATTTT
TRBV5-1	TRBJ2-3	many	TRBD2	CASSFFLADTDTQYF	TGCGCCAGCAGCTTTTTTCTAGCGGACACAGATACGCAGTATTTT
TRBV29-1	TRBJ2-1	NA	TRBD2	CSVHLLAGVPQFF	TGCAGCGTACACTTACTAGCGGGGGTTCCACAGTTCTTC
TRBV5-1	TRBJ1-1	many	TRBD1	CASSPRQTGGTEAFF	TGCGCCAGCAGCCCGCGACAGACAGGGGGAACTGAAGCTTTCTTT
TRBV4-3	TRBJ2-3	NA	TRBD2	CASSQALAGADAQYF	TGCGCCAGCAGCCAAGCTTTAGCGGGAGCAGATGCGCAGTATTTT
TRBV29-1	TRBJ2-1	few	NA	CSVRTVKNEQFF	TGCAGCGTTAGGACAGTTAAGAATGAGCAGTTCTTC
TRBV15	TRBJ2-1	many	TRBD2	CATSVGTSGSIYNEQFF	TGTGCCACCAGCGTTGGGACTAGCGGGAGTATATACAATGAGCAGTTCTTC
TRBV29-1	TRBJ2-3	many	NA	CSVEGRARSRGATDTQYF	TGCAGCGTTGAGGGGCGAGCCCGCAGCAGGGGCGCCACAGATACGCAGTATTTT
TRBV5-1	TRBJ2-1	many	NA	CASRSNSYNEQFF	TGCGCCAGCAGATCGAATTCCTACAATGAGCAGTTCTTC